This section outlines one TCR beta chain sequence together with its context. Its antigen is still unknown. This entry belongs to a study of CD8 T cells in ankylosing spondylitis. Between the trimmed V and J ends, which lost 2 bases and 5 bases, there was a span of 15 bases. The CDR3 runs 15 residues. Findings and limits, study-wide: Reports say disease-linked clones showed up significantly more in matched ankylosing spondylitis synovial fluid.

A single record per CDR3 protein comes from TCRdb applying MiXCR to the 5' RACE reads. The sample holds 350,000 to 400,000 distinct CDR3 sequences, roughly 20% seen once. The sequenced material came from blood, either unsorted or a sorted T cell fraction (not recorded which). The receptor comes from a male donor with ankylosing spondylitis or in good health (not recorded which). The rearrangement joins TRBV12-3 or TRBV12-4 to TRBJ2-5; no definite D call. The CDR3 DNA reads TGTGCCAGCAGTTTATTTTCCAGTCCCCAGGAGACCCAGTACTTC. This codes for CASSLFSSPQETQYF.